This T cell receptor beta chain was retrieved from a study of shared clonotypes between healthy human individuals. Sequencing used immunoSEQ multiplex PCR; TCRdb keeps in-frame clones, though not all of them. The profile shows more than 2,000,000 clones, roughly 93% of them singletons. The CDR3 consists of 15 residues. Unmatched junction bases numbered 11, after V lost 6 bases and J lost 5 bases. Germline assignment: CDR1 MNHEY and CDR2 SMNVEV (reference sequence). CD4+ cells yielded CD45RA+ naive and CD45RA-negative memory subsets. This TCR derives from a man between 18 and 29 years old in good health. Some clones in this sample may be carry-over from other donors' samples. Material for sequencing was naive CD4+ T cells from PBMCs. Documented subset: CD45RA+ positively selected. This chain uses TRBV27 with TRBJ2-7, with 9 bases identical to TRBD2. In DNA, the CDR3 is TGTGCCAGCAGGCGACCGGGACTAGCAGCCCACGAGCAGTACTTC. Residues: CASRRPGLAAHEQYF.